This TCR beta chain was identified in a study of blood T cell repertoires in COVID-19. Turning to the study itself: The United States, Italy and Spain provided the acute and convalescent COVID-19 samples. PBMCs, B-cell-depleted T cells, or T cells were the source of the cDNA or gDNA that made up the material.

The CDR3 sequence is 14 residues long. CDR1 and CDR2 from the germline V gene are MNHEY and SVGAGI. V was pared by 6 bases and J by 6 bases, with 8 bases of the junction left unmatched. The method was immunoSEQ multiplex PCR; TCRdb's version includes in-frame clones alone and lacks a portion of them. The table has tens of thousands of clones, 80% seen once. This clone has just a few counts. This TCR came from a woman in her 70s with acute or convalescent COVID-19. This chain connects TRBV6-5 to TRBJ1-5; TRBD1 aligns across 7 bases. Sequenced: peripheral blood. CDR3 region: CASSVRQGGQPQHF. As DNA, the CDR3 is TGTGCCAGCAGCGTTCGACAGGGCGGTCAGCCCCAGCATTTT.